These 23 T cell receptor beta chains were sequenced from one sample in a study of STAT3 mutations in large granular lymphocyte leukemia. Findings of the study overall: Every T-cell large granular lymphocyte leukemia patient had at least one immunodominant TCR beta clonotype.

Profiling relied on immunoSEQ multiplex PCR, and the TCRdb table lists in-frame clones only, not all of them. The sample carries several thousand clones, around 60% recorded once. These TCRs are of unknown antigen specificity. Material for sequencing was peripheral blood mononuclear cells. The source is a boy between 10 and 17 years old with T-cell large granular lymphocyte leukemia. Some clones in this sample may be carry-over from other donors' samples.

The chain couples TRBV7-2 to TRBJ2-7; D gene unclear. Germline V CDR1 and CDR2: SGHTA, FQGNSA. This CDR3 has 12 amino acids. V lost 1 base and J lost 5, with 6 bases in between. CDR3 coding DNA: TGTGCCAGCAGCTTAGTTACCCACGAGCAGTACTTC. Protein product: CASSLVTHEQYF.

This clone was counted a few times. J is TRBJ2-7 and V is TRBV7-2, with unresolved D. V lost 2 bases, J lost 6 bases, and 11 bases lay in between. Germline CDR1 reads SGHTA; CDR2 reads FQGNSA. This CDR3 has 13 residues. The DNA of the CDR3 is TGTGCCAGCAGCTTAACCCCAGGCCCCGAGCAGTACTTC. Translated: CASSLTPGPEQYF.

This clone has a handful of counts. The chain carries TRBV5-4 and TRBJ2-7; 9 bases agree with TRBD2. This CDR3 is built from 15 residues. J lost 4 bases, V lost 0 bases, and 5 bases had no gene match. CDR1 and CDR2 from the germline V gene are SGHNT and YYREEE (reference sequence). The CDR3 reads CASSLVAGGSYEQYF. The CDR3 nucleotides read TGTGCCAGCAGCTTGGTGGCGGGAGGGTCTTACGAGCAGTACTTC.

This clone turned up a few times. The chain carries TRBV5-1 and TRBJ2-7; D is unresolved. In germline, CDR1 is SGHRS, CDR2 YFSETQ. V was cut by 7 bases and J by 3 bases, with 11 bases left in between. The CDR3 extends over 12 amino acids. CDR3 sequence reads: CASEDRYYEQYF. As DNA, the CDR3 is TGCGCCAGCGAGGACCGATACTACGAGCAGTACTTC.

This sequence joins TRBV7-9 and TRBJ1-2; 9 nucleotides line up with TRBD1. Germline CDR1 SEHNR, CDR2 FQNEAQ (reference sequence). The V gene end was trimmed by 4 bases and the J gene end by 5 bases; junction bases not matched to a gene: 5. The CDR3 is 14 residues long. The CDR3 protein is CASSSSTGGYGYTF. The CDR3 nucleotides are TGTGCCAGCAGCTCCTCGACAGGGGGGTATGGCTACACCTTC.

The chain combines TRBV30 with TRBJ2-1; no firm D call. The germline V gene has CDR1 GTSNPN and CDR2 SVGIG (reference sequence). V lost 5 bases, J lost 3 bases, and 11 bases lay in between. This CDR3 spans 13 amino acids. The CDR3 region is CAWQQRGYNEQFF. In nucleotides, the CDR3 is TGTGCCTGGCAGCAGCGCGGCTACAATGAGCAGTTCTTC.

The chain joins TRBV20-1 to TRBJ2-7; D is unresolved. The CDR3 is 9 residues long. The germline gives CDR1 DFQATT, CDR2 SNEGSKA (reference sequence). The V gene lost 4 bases and the J gene lost 4 bases, with 2 bases spanning the gap. CDR3 DNA sequence: TGCAGTGCTAAGTACGAGCAGTACTTC. Its translation is CSAKYEQYF.

The CDR3: CASSLMTGISYEQYF. The CDR3 coding sequence is TGTGCCAGCAGCTTGATGACGGGTATTTCCTACGAGCAGTACTTC. The chain employs TRBV7-8 and TRBJ2-7; D gene ambiguous. The V gene's germline CDR1 is SGHVS and CDR2 FQNEAQ. There are 15 residues in the CDR3. The V end lost 3 bases, the J end lost 1 base, and 13 bases lay between the germline ends.

The chain uses TRBV27 and TRBJ2-7; 7 nucleotides match TRBD1. The J segment lost 5 bases and the V segment lost 3 bases, leaving 1 base of the junction unmatched. Per germline, CDR1 MNHEY and CDR2 SMNVEV (reference sequence). The CDR3 has 12 residues. The CDR3 is CASSFGTDEQYF. In DNA form, the CDR3 reads TGTGCCAGCAGTTTTGGGACAGACGAGCAGTACTTC.

This clone was seen more than once but under ten times. This chain uses TRBV29-1 with TRBJ2-5, with 8 bases matching TRBD1. Germline CDR1 is SQVTM and CDR2 is ANQGSEA. The CDR3 is 16 residues long. V gave up 7 bases and J gave up 4 bases; unmatched junction bases: 17. CDR3 sequence: CSADPLTGVAVETQYF. CDR3 in DNA: TGCAGCGCCGACCCGTTGACAGGGGTGGCGGTAGAGACCCAGTACTTC.

The chain is built from TRBV5-4 and TRBJ2-4; 9 positions match TRBD1. The trim removed 3 bases at V and 5 bases at J, leaving 6 bases unmatched. The CDR3 is made up of 15 amino acids. CDR1 is SGHNT and CDR2 is YYREEE in the germline V gene (reference sequence). The CDR3 reads CASSSPGTGQNIQYF. CDR3 in DNA: TGTGCCAGCAGCTCCCCCGGGACAGGGCAAAACATTCAGTACTTC.

The table lists this clone with a few counts. The V and J genes are TRBV4-1 and TRBJ2-7; D gene ambiguous. V was clipped by 4 bases and J by 4 bases, with 14 bases between them. CDR1 and CDR2 from the germline V gene are MGHRA and YSYEKL. The CDR3 consists of 14 residues. The DNA of the CDR3 is TGCGCCAGCAGCCCCGGACCAGCATTTTACGAGCAGTACTTC. It translates to CASSPGPAFYEQYF.

The chain has TRBV5-1 and TRBJ2-7, with D maybe TRBD1 (6 bases). The CDR3 length is 15 residues. Deletions cut 2 bases from V and 0 bases from J, with 12 bases between. Germline V gene lookup returns CDR1 SGHRS and CDR2 YFSETQ. The CDR3 is CASSLQAGASYEQYF. CDR3 DNA sequence: TGCGCCAGCAGCTTACAGGCAGGGGCCTCCTACGAGCAGTACTTC.

This chain links TRBV7-9 with TRBJ1-5, with 8 positions matching TRBD1. Per the germline V gene, CDR1 is SEHNR and CDR2 is FQNEAQ (reference sequence). The CDR3 has 15 residues. The trim removed 3 bases at V and 3 bases at J, leaving 4 bases unmatched. CDR3 DNA: TGTGCCAGCAGCTTTGGACAGGGTGTCAATCAGCCCCAGCATTTT. Translating gives CASSFGQGVNQPQHF. Combining the CDR3 with reference TRBV7-9 and TRBJ1-5 gives the whole variable domain DTGVSQNPRHKITKRGQNVTFRCDPISEHNRLYWYRQTLGQGPEFLTYFQNEAQLEKSRLLSDRFSAERPKGSFSTLEIQRTEQGDSAMYLCASSFGQGVNQPQHFGDGTRLSIL.

The chain joins TRBV7-9 to TRBJ2-7; D is unresolved. This CDR3 contains 12 residues. Trimming stripped 5 bases from V and 0 bases from J, with 5 bases between. Germline loops: CDR1 SEHNR, CDR2 FQNEAQ (reference sequence). Here the CDR3 DNA reads TGTGCCAGCAGCATAGTCTCCTACGAGCAGTACTTC. Protein sequence: CASSIVSYEQYF.

This clone turned up a few times. This sequence joins TRBV29-1 and TRBJ2-2; unclear D gene. CDR1 is SQVTM, CDR2 ANQGSEA, per germline. V was shortened by 1 base and J by 5 bases, with 5 bases between the two germline ends. The CDR3 extends over 12 amino acids. Here the CDR3 reads CSVEGLTGELFF. The CDR3 DNA sequence: TGCAGCGTTGAAGGACTGACCGGGGAGCTGTTTTTT.

The rearrangement links TRBV29-1 to TRBJ1-5, with D possibly being TRBD1 (6 bases). Germline lookup yields CDR1 SQVTM and CDR2 ANQGSEA. The V gene lost 6 bases and the J gene lost 0 bases, with 9 bases spanning the gap. The CDR3 covers 13 residues. The CDR3 is CSVKGDSNQPQHF. In nucleotides, the CDR3 is TGCAGCGTGAAGGGGGATAGCAATCAGCCCCAGCATTTT.

This clone has more than one count but fewer than ten. This rearrangement joins TRBV29-1 to TRBJ2-7; TRBD2 is a possible D gene (6 bases). Germline V gives CDR1 SQVTM, CDR2 ANQGSEA. This CDR3 has 11 residues. V lost 8 bases and J 2 bases, leaving 10 bases between the germline ends. The CDR3 here is CSIGTPYEQYF. The CDR3 DNA is TGCAGCATCGGGACTCCCTACGAGCAGTACTTC.

The chain carries TRBV6-5 and TRBJ1-1; D unresolved. V gave up 2 bases and J gave up 5 bases, with 9 bases separating them. CDR1 is MNHEY and CDR2 is SVGAGI in the germline V gene. The CDR3 loop spans 13 amino acids. The CDR3, as DNA: TGTGCCAGCAGTTACGCGGGTTGGACTGAAGCTTTCTTT. Residues: CASSYAGWTEAFF.

The J gene is TRBJ1-3, the V gene TRBV5-6, with no clear D. V dropped 1 base and J dropped 0 bases, with 14 bases sitting between them. This CDR3 is 17 amino acids long. The germline gives CDR1 SGHDT, CDR2 YYEEEE. Written as DNA, the CDR3 is TGTGCCAGCAGCTTGAATGGTTGGGTCGACTCTGGAAACACCATATATTTT. Protein: CASSLNGWVDSGNTIYF.

This clone was detected only a few times. The gene calls are TRBV4-3 and TRBJ2-1; D uncertain. Germline lookup yields CDR1 LGHNA and CDR2 YSLEER. V was cut by 0 bases and J by 7 bases, with 7 bases left in between. The CDR3 has 13 residues. The CDR3 sequence: CASSQDRKNEQFF. The CDR3 nucleotides read TGCGCCAGCAGCCAAGATCGGAAGAATGAGCAGTTCTTC.

The count of this clone is one. The chain links TRBV29-1 to TRBJ1-4; 10 positions agree with TRBD1. The CDR3 covers 13 residues. Germline V gives CDR1 SQVTM, CDR2 ANQGSEA. The V gene end was trimmed by 7 bases and the J gene end by 8 bases; junction bases not matched to a gene: 7. The CDR3 DNA sequence: TGCAGCGCATGGGACAGGGGTAGGGAAAAACTGTTTTTT. Residues: CSAWDRGREKLFF. Full variable domain (remainder filled in from reference TRBV29-1 and TRBJ1-4): SAVISQKPSRDICQRGTSLTIQCQVDSQVTMMFWYRQQPGQSLTLIATANQGSEATYESGFVIDKFPISRPNLTFSTLTVSNMSPEDSSIYLCSAWDRGREKLFFGSGTQLSVL.

CDR3 protein: CAPSTSLYF. The CDR3 DNA reads TGTGCCCCATCCACTAGCCTGTACTTC. The V call is TRBV7-3, the J call TRBJ2-5; a weak D match, TRBD2 (6 bases). Per germline, CDR1 SGHTA and CDR2 FQGTGA. Trimming took 11 bases from V and 13 from J, leaving 14 bases between them. This CDR3 has 9 residues. The full variable domain, rest sourced from reference TRBV7-3 and TRBJ2-5, is GAGVSQTPSNKVTEKGKYVELRCDPISGHTALYWYRQSLGQGPEFLIYFQGTGAADDSGLPNDRFFAVRPEGSVSTLKIQRTERGDSAVYLCAPSTSLYFGPGTRLLVL.